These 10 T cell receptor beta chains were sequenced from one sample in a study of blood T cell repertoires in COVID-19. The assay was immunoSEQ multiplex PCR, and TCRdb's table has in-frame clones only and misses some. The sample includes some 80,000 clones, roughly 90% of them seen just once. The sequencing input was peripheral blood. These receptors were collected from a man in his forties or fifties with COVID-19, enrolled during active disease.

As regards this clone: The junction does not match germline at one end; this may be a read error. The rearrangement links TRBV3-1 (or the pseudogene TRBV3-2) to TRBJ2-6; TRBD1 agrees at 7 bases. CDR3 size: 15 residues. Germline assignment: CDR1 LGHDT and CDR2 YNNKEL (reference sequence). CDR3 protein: CASSEDRAGANVLTF. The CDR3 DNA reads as TGTGCCAGCAGCGAAGACAGGGCCGGGGCCAACGTCCTGACTTTC.

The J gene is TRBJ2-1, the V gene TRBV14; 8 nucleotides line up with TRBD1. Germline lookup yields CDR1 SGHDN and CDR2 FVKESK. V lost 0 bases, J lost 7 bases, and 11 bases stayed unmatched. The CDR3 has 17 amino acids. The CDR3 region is CASSQDRMGRGRNEQFF. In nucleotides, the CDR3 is TGTGCCAGCAGCCAAGATCGGATGGGCAGGGGGCGGAATGAGCAGTTCTTC. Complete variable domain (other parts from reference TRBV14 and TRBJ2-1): EAGVTQFPSHSVIEKGQTVTLRCDPISGHDNLYWYRRVMGKEIKFLLHFVKESKQDESGMPNNRFLAERTGGTYSTLKVQPAELEDSGVYFCASSQDRMGRGRNEQFFGPGTRLTVL.

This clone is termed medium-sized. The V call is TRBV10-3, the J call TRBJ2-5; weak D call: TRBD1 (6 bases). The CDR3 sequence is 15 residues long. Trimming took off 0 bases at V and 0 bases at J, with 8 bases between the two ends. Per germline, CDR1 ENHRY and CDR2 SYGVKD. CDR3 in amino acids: CAISESRDNQETQYF. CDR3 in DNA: TGTGCCATCAGTGAGTCCCGGGACAACCAAGAGACCCAGTACTTC.

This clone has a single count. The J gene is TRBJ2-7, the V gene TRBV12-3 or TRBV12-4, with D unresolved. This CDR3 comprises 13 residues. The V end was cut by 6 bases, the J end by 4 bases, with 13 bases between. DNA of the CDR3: TGTGCCAGCAGCCGGCTAGAAGCATACGAGCAGTACTTC. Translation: CASSRLEAYEQYF.

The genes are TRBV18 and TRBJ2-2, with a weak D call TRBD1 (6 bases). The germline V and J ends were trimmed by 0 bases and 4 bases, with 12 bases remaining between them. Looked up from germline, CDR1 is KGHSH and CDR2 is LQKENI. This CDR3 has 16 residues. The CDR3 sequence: CASSPPQGRTTGELFF. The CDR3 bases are TGTGCCAGCTCACCACCCCAGGGGCGTACCACCGGGGAGCTGTTTTTT.

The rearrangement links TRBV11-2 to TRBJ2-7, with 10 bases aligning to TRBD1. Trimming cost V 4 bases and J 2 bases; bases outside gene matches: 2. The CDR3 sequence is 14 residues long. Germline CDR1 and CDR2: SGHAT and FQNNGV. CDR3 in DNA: TGTGCCAGCAGCTGGGACAGGGGACCCTACGAGCAGTACGTC. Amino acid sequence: CASSWDRGPYEQYV.

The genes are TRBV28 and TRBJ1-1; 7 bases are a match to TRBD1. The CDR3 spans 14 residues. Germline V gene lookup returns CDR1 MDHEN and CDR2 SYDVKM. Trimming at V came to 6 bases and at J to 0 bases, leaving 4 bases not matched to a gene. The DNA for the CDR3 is TGTGCCAGCAGGGAGGGGGCCCTGAACACTGAAGCTTTCTTT. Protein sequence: CASREGALNTEAFF.

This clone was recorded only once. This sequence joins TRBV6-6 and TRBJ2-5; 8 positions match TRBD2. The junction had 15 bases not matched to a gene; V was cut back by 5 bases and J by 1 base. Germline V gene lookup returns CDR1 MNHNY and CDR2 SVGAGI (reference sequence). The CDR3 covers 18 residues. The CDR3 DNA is TGTGCCAGCAGTCCCCGCCTTGCGGGAGGTGGGAGCCAAGAGACCCAGTACTTC. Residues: CASSPRLAGGGSQETQYF.

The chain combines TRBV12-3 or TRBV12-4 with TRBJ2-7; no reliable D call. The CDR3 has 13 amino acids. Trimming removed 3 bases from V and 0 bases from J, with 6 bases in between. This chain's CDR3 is CASSFHSSYEQYF. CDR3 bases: TGTGCCAGCAGTTTCCACAGCTCCTACGAGCAGTACTTC.

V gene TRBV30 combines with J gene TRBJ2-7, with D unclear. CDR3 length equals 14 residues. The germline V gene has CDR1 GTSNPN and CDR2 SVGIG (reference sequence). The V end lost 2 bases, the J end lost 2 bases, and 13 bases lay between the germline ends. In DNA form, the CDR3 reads TGTGCCTGGAGTCCAGACAAAAACCCCTACGAGCAGTACTTC. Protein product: CAWSPDKNPYEQYF.